A single sample is the source of the 7 T cell receptor beta chains below, sequenced in a study of regulatory T cells in long-lasting Graves disease. The time point: persistent/refractory GD, antithyroid drugs over 5 years with positive TRAb. RNA from PBMCs was the source of the TCR library. Investigators prepared the TCR beta libraries by applying iRepertoire HTBI primers and Arm-PCR of CDR3 regions. Each CDR3 protein gets one entry after TCRdb re-called the multiplex PCR reads with MiXCR. The table shows a few hundred thousand distinct CDR3 sequences, with around 20% occurring only once. Sequenced here: peripheral blood mononuclear cells (PBMCs), sampled when the disease was refractory, from a patient treated with antithyroid drugs. These receptors were obtained from a female donor with Graves disease.

This clonotype was picked up one time. CDR3 sequence (DNA): TGTGCCAGCAGGCCCTCTGGGACTAGCGGGATTAATGAGCAGTTCTTC. Translation gives CASRPSGTSGINEQFF. The chain recombines TRBV12-3 or TRBV12-4 with TRBJ2-1; 13 bases agree with TRBD2. This CDR3 contains 16 residues. With V trimmed by 6 bases and J by 7 bases, 9 bases remained unmatched.

In this sample, this clonotype turned up many times. The J gene is TRBJ1-1, the V gene TRBV28; D uncertain. V lost 5 bases and J 7 bases, leaving 11 bases between the germline ends. The CDR3 runs to 12 residues. Germline loops: CDR1 MDHEN, CDR2 SYDVKM. The CDR3 DNA is TGTGCCAGCAGTGCGGTGCTTTTTGAAGCTTTCTTT. This sequence encodes CASSAVLFEAFF.

This clonotype was detected ten times or more. V and J are TRBV19 and TRBJ1-1; D is uncertain. Germline CDR1 and CDR2: LNHDA and SQIVND (reference sequence). With 2 bases removed from V and 0 bases from J, the gap between germline ends came to 16 bases. The CDR3 sequence is 17 residues long. The CDR3 sequence: CASSIRGMGLMNTEAFF. The CDR3 DNA sequence: TGTGCCAGTAGTATACGAGGGATGGGATTAATGAACACTGAAGCTTTCTTT.

This clonotype appeared many times. V gene TRBV20-1 combines with J gene TRBJ2-7; TRBD2 matches 8 bases. V gave up 6 bases and J gave up 1 base; unmatched junction bases: 8. Germline V gives CDR1 DFQATT, CDR2 SNEGSKA (reference sequence). There are 14 residues in the CDR3. The CDR3 protein is CSATGTSTSYEQYF. Here the CDR3 DNA reads TGCAGTGCGACCGGGACTAGTACGTCCTACGAGCAGTACTTC.

This clonotype was recorded many times. This chain uses TRBV2 with TRBJ2-5; TRBD2 agrees at 8 bases. The V segment lost 7 bases and the J segment 1 base; nucleotides outside the gene matches: 8. The CDR3 extends over 15 amino acids. Germline V lookup: CDR1 SNHLY, CDR2 FYNNEI. The CDR3 region has the DNA TGTGCCAGCACTCCAGGTAGCGGGATCCAAGAGACCCAGTACTTC. Its protein product is CASTPGSGIQETQYF.

This clonotype was counted many times. The CDR3 DNA reads TGTGCCAGCAGTGGGGTCACTAGCGGGAGGAGTGAGCAGTACTTC. Encoded protein: CASSGVTSGRSEQYF. This chain joins TRBV2 and TRBJ2-7, with 12 bases aligning to TRBD2. Germline CDR1 SNHLY, CDR2 FYNNEI. This CDR3 has 15 residues. J was trimmed by 7 bases and V by 4 bases; bases with no gene match: 8.

With regard to this clonotype: Possible read error: a much larger clone is one base away. This chain connects TRBV28 to TRBJ1-4; D is unresolved. CDR3 size: 14 residues. V was trimmed by 7 bases and J by 6 bases, leaving 15 bases between them. From germline, CDR1 is MDHEN and CDR2 SYDVKM. CDR3 bases: TGTGCCAGCACCCATTCGAGTGGGGATGAAAAACTGTTTTTT. This gives the protein CASTHSSGDEKLFF.